This TCR beta chain derives from a study of OX40 agonist ivuxolimab in advanced cancers. Sequencing used immunoSEQ multiplex PCR; TCRdb keeps in-frame clones, though not all of them. Here the sample spans more than 25,000 clones, about 90% being singletons. Germline CDR1 and CDR2: MNHEY and SMNVEV (reference sequence). Trimming took 7 bases from V and 3 from J; bases not matched to a gene: 7. The CDR3 runs to 14 residues. This clone was seen only once. The gene calls are TRBV27 and TRBJ2-7; 9 bases line up with TRBD2. Source: CD4+ or CD8+ T cells sorted from blood, taken in a trial of the OX40 agonist ivuxolimab. The origin of this receptor is an adult with an advanced solid tumor such as melanoma, head and neck, liver or kidney cancer. This chain's CDR3 is CASTRAGGFYEQYF. The CDR3 coding sequence is TGTGCCAGCACTCGAGCGGGAGGCTTCTACGAGCAGTACTTC.